Presented here are 15 T cell receptor beta chains from one specimen sequenced in a study of T cells in Graves' hyperthyroidism and ophthalmopathy. Amplified regions were TCR beta CDR3 sequences from RNA transcripts. Initially, a first-round RT-PCR of the TCR CDR3 employed the HTBI primer set. Via MiXCR, TCRdb re-called the multiplex PCR reads, giving one row per CDR3 protein. The sample consists of some 360,000 distinct CDR3 sequences, approximately 15% of them appearing once. The sample was blood. The receptors derive from a woman in her sixties or seventies with Graves' hyperthyroidism.

The sample holds a few counts of this clonotype. The J gene is TRBJ2-2, the V gene TRBV18; TRBD1 matches 12 bases. Losses at the gene ends were 3 bases for V and 6 bases for J; bases not matched to a gene: 8. The CDR3 sequence is 17 residues long. CDR1 and CDR2 (germline): KGHSH, LQKENI. The CDR3 is CASSPPGTGGAAGELFF. CDR3 nucleotide sequence: TGTGCCAGCTCACCCCCCGGGACAGGGGGCGCGGCCGGGGAGCTGTTTTTT.

The rearrangement joins TRBV30 to TRBJ1-1, with 9 positions matching TRBD1. From germline, CDR1 is GTSNPN and CDR2 SVGIG (reference sequence). The CDR3 loop spans 17 amino acids. Trimming removed 2 bases from V and 1 base from J; junction bases left unmatched: 11. Written as DNA, the CDR3 is TGTGCCTGGAGTCCCATCGGACAGGGGCGGGAGAACACTGAAGCTTTCTTT. Translation gives CAWSPIGQGRENTEAFF.

This clonotype has only a few counts. One base away lies a much larger clone, so this may be a sequencing read error. The rearrangement joins TRBV11-2 to TRBJ2-1; TRBD2 is a possible D gene (7 bases). The CDR3 is made up of 13 amino acids. The V gene lost 5 bases and the J gene lost 15 bases, with 20 bases spanning the gap. Germline V gene sequence: CDR1 SGHAT, CDR2 FQNNGV. CDR3 sequence (DNA): TGTGCCAGCAGCGCGCAGAGGGGGGGCTATATGTTCTTC. This codes for CASSAQRGGYMFF.

The V gene is TRBV20-1, the J gene TRBJ2-7; tentatively, D is TRBD1 (5 bases). The germline V gene encodes CDR1 DFQATT and CDR2 SNEGSKA (reference sequence). CDR3 length: 15 residues. Trimming removed 0 bases from V and 4 bases from J, with 16 bases in between. The chain's CDR3 is CSARDPGTAGYEQYF. The CDR3 DNA reads TGCAGTGCTAGAGACCCCGGAACGGCAGGGTACGAGCAGTACTTC.

In its sample, this clonotype was seen many times. The V gene is TRBV14, the J gene TRBJ2-3; D is perhaps TRBD1 or TRBD2 (5 bases each). The germline CDR1 and CDR2 sequences are SGHDN and FVKESK. The CDR3 consists of 16 residues. Trimming left V 1 base short and J 4 bases short, with 15 bases between. As DNA, the CDR3 is TGTGCCAGCAGCCAAGTACTTGGGACCAGGCCAGATACGCAGTATTTT. It codes for CASSQVLGTRPDTQYF.

This clonotype occurred many times. The V and J genes are TRBV29-1 and TRBJ2-3; 11 nucleotides match TRBD2. The germline CDR1 and CDR2 sequences are SQVTM and ANQGSEA. There are 14 residues in the CDR3. Trimming at V came to 7 bases and at J to 6 bases, leaving 9 bases not matched to a gene. The CDR3 DNA reads TGCAGCGCCGACACTAGCGGGAGACCTGATACGCAGTATTTT. Translation: CSADTSGRPDTQYF.

This clonotype was observed at least ten times. The genes are TRBV2 and TRBJ2-1; D gene ambiguous. CDR3 size: 14 residues. Trimming removed 4 bases from V and 5 bases from J, with 12 bases in between. The germline gives CDR1 SNHLY, CDR2 FYNNEI. CDR3 loop: CASSVGQINNEQFF. CDR3 DNA: TGTGCCAGCAGTGTCGGCCAGATCAACAATGAGCAGTTCTTC.

This clonotype was observed many times. The chain links TRBV20-1 to TRBJ1-2; the D is unclear. CDR3 length equals 12 residues. V was shortened by 4 bases and J by 2 bases, with 8 bases between the two germline ends. Germline loops: CDR1 DFQATT, CDR2 SNEGSKA (reference sequence). CDR3 sequence: CSATDGNYGYTF. The CDR3 coding sequence is TGCAGTGCTACGGACGGAAACTATGGCTACACCTTC.

This clonotype was seen many times. The genes are TRBV3-1 and TRBJ2-1; TRBD2 matches 10 bases. Germline-derived CDR1 and CDR2 are LGHDT and YNNKEL (reference sequence). The CDR3 is 16 amino acids. J gave up 6 bases and V 1 base, and 6 bases lay outside the gene matches. CDR3 in amino acids: CASSQVSGRAFNEQFF. CDR3 in DNA: TGTGCCAGCAGCCAAGTAAGCGGGAGGGCCTTCAATGAGCAGTTCTTC.

This clonotype was seen at least ten times. DNA for the CDR3: TGTGCCAGCAGTGATCGCTCTGGGGCCAACGTCCTGACTTTC. This encodes CASSDRSGANVLTF. The chain is built from TRBV2 and TRBJ2-6, with D uncertain. The CDR3 spans 14 residues. With 3 bases removed from V and 0 bases from J, the gap between germline ends came to 3 bases. CDR1 and CDR2 (germline): SNHLY, FYNNEI.

This chain joins TRBV24-1 and TRBJ2-7; 11 positions agree with TRBD1. Per germline, CDR1 KGHDR and CDR2 SFDVKD. J was trimmed by 5 bases and V by 3 bases; bases with no gene match: 8. The CDR3 extends over 16 amino acids. CDR3 loop: CATSDTPRTGGDEQYF. The CDR3 DNA reads as TGTGCCACCAGTGATACCCCGAGGACAGGGGGCGACGAGCAGTACTTC.

This clonotype has a handful of counts. The V call is TRBV20-1, the J call TRBJ2-5, with D perhaps assigned TRBD1 or TRBD2 (5 bases each). V lost 3 bases, J lost 5 bases, and 10 bases lay in between. The germline gives CDR1 DFQATT, CDR2 SNEGSKA (reference sequence). This CDR3 spans 12 amino acids. CDR3 amino acids: CSASVGVETQYF. CDR3 nucleotide sequence: TGCAGTGCTAGCGTGGGGGTCGAGACCCAGTACTTC.

This clonotype came up many times. This chain links TRBV7-9 with TRBJ2-1, with 7 bases identical to TRBD2. The V and J ends lost 5 bases and 9 bases, in that order; junction bases with no gene match: 10. Germline V lookup: CDR1 SEHNR, CDR2 FQNEAQ (reference sequence). The CDR3 loop spans 14 amino acids. This CDR3 is CASSGAGVRGEQFF. The CDR3 DNA follows: TGTGCCAGCAGCGGTGCGGGAGTCAGAGGTGAGCAGTTCTTC.

The gene calls are TRBV5-6 and TRBJ1-6; possible D gene TRBD1, 6 bases. The CDR3 length is 16 residues. V dropped 2 bases and J dropped 7 bases, with 16 bases sitting between them. Germline V gives CDR1 SGHDT, CDR2 YYEEEE. The CDR3 DNA follows: TGTGCCAGCAGCTTTTTTCCAGGGGACCAAAATTCACCCCTCCACTTT. Its protein is CASSFFPGDQNSPLHF.

There are a few counts of this clonotype. A much more abundant neighbour one base away suggests this may be a read error. This chain joins TRBV7-9 and TRBJ2-7; 7 nucleotides align to TRBD2. This CDR3 comprises 13 residues. The J segment lost 3 bases and the V segment lost 5 bases, leaving 4 bases of the junction unmatched. Germline V gene data show CDR1 as SEHNR and CDR2 as FQNEAQ (reference sequence). CDR3 in DNA: TGTGCCAGCAGCGGGGGGGAAGTCTACGAGCAGTACTTC. Translation gives CASSGGEVYEQYF. The full variable domain, rest sourced from reference TRBV7-9 and TRBJ2-7, is DTGVSQNPRHKITKRGQNVTFRCDPISEHNRLYWYRQTLGQGPEFLTYFQNEAQLEKSRLLSDRFSAERPKGSFSTLEIQRTEQGDSAMYLCASSGGEVYEQYFGPGTRLTVT.